These T cell receptor beta chains were read from a single sample in a study of shared clonotypes between healthy human individuals. The method was immunoSEQ multiplex PCR; TCRdb's version includes in-frame clones alone and lacks a portion of them. The table records about 1.1 million clones, around 77% of them present only once. The sequencing input was memory CD4+ T cells from PBMCs. These receptor sequences come from a man aged 18-30 years in good health. Some clones in this sample may be carry-over from other donors' samples. The CDR3 runs from the conserved cysteine through the conserved F or W. A D gene is named only where the DNA matches it firmly. Clone size, where shown, is once, few, many, or a class for clones that have expanded.

V gene,clone size,D gene,J gene,CDR3 DNA,CDR3 protein
TRBV28,-,-,TRBJ2-7,TGTGCCACCGTACGGCCGGGGCCCAAGTACGAGCAGTACTTC,CATVRPGPKYEQYF
TRBV7-6,-,TRBD2,TRBJ2-5,TGTGCCAGCAGCTTAGCAAGGTCTAGCGGGAGGAGGGAGACCCAGTACTTC,CASSLARSSGRRETQYF
TRBV28,-,-,TRBJ2-3,TGTGCCAGCAGTTTATTTCGACAGCAGCCCACAGATACGCAGTATTTT,CASSLFRQQPTDTQYF
TRBV7-2,-,-,TRBJ2-1,TGTGCCAGCAGCTTAGGGACGCGGTATGTGCAGTTCTTC,CASSLGTRYVQFF
TRBV5-1,-,TRBD2,TRBJ2-3,TGCGCCAGCAGCCGCCAGCTAAGCGGGAGGGGAATTGCAGATACGCAGTATTTT,CASSRQLSGRGIADTQYF
TRBV5-1,-,-,TRBJ2-7,TGCGCCAGCAGCTTGGTGCAGCCAGCCTACGAGCAGTACTTC,CASSLVQPAYEQYF
TRBV7-9,-,-,TRBJ2-2,TGTGCCAGCAACTTTGACCCTCGGAATTCTGGGACCGGGGAGCTGTTTTTT,CASNFDPRNSGTGELFF
TRBV7-3,few,-,TRBJ1-1,TGTGCCAGCAGCCGGGACCCGGGAAGGGGCACTGAAGCTTTCTTT,CASSRDPGRGTEAFF
TRBV2,once,TRBD1,TRBJ2-1,TGTGCCAGCAGCCGGGACAGGAGCAATGAGCAGTTCTTC,CASSRDRSNEQFF
TRBV5-1,once,TRBD1,TRBJ2-5,TGCGCCAGCAGCTTCGGACAGGGGGGAGAGACCCAGTACTTC,CASSFGQGGETQYF
TRBV7-2,-,-,TRBJ2-3,TGTGCCAGCACCCCCCCCGGGGATACGCAGTATTTT,CASTPPGDTQYF
TRBV2,-,-,TRBJ2-3,TGTGCCAGCAGTGATATTACAGTTTTCACAGATACGCAGTATTTT,CASSDITVFTDTQYF
TRBV19,-,TRBD1,TRBJ1-5,TGTGCCAGTAGTAAACTTCCGGGACAGTCCAATCAGCCCCAGCATTTT,CASSKLPGQSNQPQHF
TRBV10-1,-,-,TRBJ1-4,TGCGCCAGCAGTGAGAACCGTGAAAAACTGTTTTTT,CASSENREKLFF
TRBV9,-,TRBD2,TRBJ2-1,TGTGCCAGCAGCGGAATTAGCGGGGGATACAATGAGCAGTTCTTC,CASSGISGGYNEQFF
TRBV28,-,TRBD1,TRBJ1-2,TGTGCCAGCAGTTCAGGGACAGCCAACTATGGCTACACCTTC,CASSSGTANYGYTF
TRBV7-9,few,TRBD1,TRBJ1-4,TGTGCCAGCAGCTCGAGGGGACAGGGAGAACTGTTTTTT,CASSSRGQGELFF
TRBV6-4,-,-,TRBJ2-3,TGTGCCAGCAGTCTTAAGGCCGGCGATACGCAGTATTTT,CASSLKAGDTQYF
TRBV7-9,-,-,TRBJ1-2,TGTGCCAGCAGACCCCCGGGGAGGGACTATGGCTACACCTTC,CASRPPGRDYGYTF
TRBV5-1,-,TRBD2,TRBJ2-7,TGCGCCAGCAGCTTGGTTAGCGGGGTAAGCTCCTACGAGCAGTACTTC,CASSLVSGVSSYEQYF
TRBV5-4,-,-,TRBJ2-3,TGTGCCAGCAGCTCACGGACTAGCACAGATACGCAGTATTTT,CASSSRTSTDTQYF